Listed here are 8 T cell receptor beta chains from one sample, sequenced in a study of response to subunit inactivated influenza vaccine. TCRdb reanalysed the RT-PCR reads using MiXCR and keeps one entry per CDR3 protein. The sample has about 310,000 distinct CDR3 sequences, about 20% seen once. The material sequenced was PBMCs from blood, taken less than 22 months after vaccination. These receptors all stem from a man aged 50 to 69 who received an inactivated influenza vaccine.

A few counts support this clonotype. This chain connects TRBV20-1 to TRBJ1-1; 8 bases align to TRBD1. From germline, CDR1 is DFQATT and CDR2 SNEGSKA (reference sequence). Unmatched junction bases numbered 11, after V lost 2 bases and J lost 6 bases. The CDR3 contains 15 residues. This chain's CDR3 is CSARPRTGLYAEAFF. In DNA form, the CDR3 reads TGCAGTGCTAGACCTCGGACAGGGCTTTACGCTGAAGCTTTCTTT.

In its sample, this clonotype was seen a few times. V and J are TRBV20-1 and TRBJ1-5; D possibly corresponds to TRBD1 (5 bases). This CDR3 spans 13 amino acids. Trimming took 6 bases from V and 4 from J, leaving 13 bases between them. In germline, CDR1 is DFQATT, CDR2 SNEGSKA (reference sequence). The CDR3 here is CSASTDTNQPQHF. As DNA, the CDR3 is TGCAGTGCCTCGACAGATACAAATCAGCCCCAGCATTTT.

The CDR3 DNA follows: TGCAGTGCTAGAGATCTTGAGACCGGGGAGCTGTTTTTT. Translation: CSARDLETGELFF. The chain has TRBV20-1 and TRBJ2-2; D is unresolved. Trimming took 0 bases from V and 5 from J, leaving 7 bases between them. Per the germline V gene, CDR1 is DFQATT and CDR2 is SNEGSKA (reference sequence). There are 13 residues in the CDR3.

This clonotype was seen a few times. The chain joins TRBV15 to TRBJ1-3; D not resolved. CDR1 LNHNV and CDR2 YYDKDF come from the germline V gene (reference sequence). The CDR3 spans 17 residues. V was clipped by 5 bases and J by 0 bases, with 17 bases between them. The chain's CDR3 is CATSDSRRRSSGNTIYF. In nucleotides, the CDR3 is TGTGCCACCAGCGATTCGAGACGTAGGTCCTCTGGAAACACCATATATTTT.

The CDR3 spells CSATSGGYYNEQFF. CDR3 coding DNA: TGCAGTGCGACTAGCGGGGGGTACTACAATGAGCAGTTCTTC. V and J are TRBV20-1 and TRBJ2-1, with 13 bases lining up with TRBD2. CDR1 is DFQATT, CDR2 SNEGSKA, per germline (reference sequence). V dropped 6 bases and J dropped 3; count of bases not matched to a gene: 2. The CDR3 consists of 14 residues.

This chain connects TRBV5-4 to TRBJ2-2; a weak D match, TRBD2 (5 bases). V was pared by 4 bases and J by 5 bases, with 9 bases between. Germline CDR1 SGHNT, CDR2 YYREEE (reference sequence). The CDR3 runs to 13 residues. The CDR3 region is CASSGAGTGELFF. CDR3 coding DNA: TGTGCCAGCAGCGGCGCGGGTACCGGGGAGCTGTTTTTT. Based on the CDR3 plus reference TRBV5-4 and TRBJ2-2, the full variable domain is ETGVTQSPTHLIKTRGQQVTLRCSSQSGHNTVSWYQQALGQGPQFIFQYYREEENGRGNFPPRFSGLQFPNYSSELNVNALELDDSALYLCASSGAGTGELFFGEGSRLTVL.

This clonotype was seen a handful of times. The genes are TRBV20-1 and TRBJ1-2; D is ambiguous. The length of the CDR3 is 12 residues. V lost 3 bases, J lost 6 bases, and 11 bases lay in between. From germline, CDR1 is DFQATT and CDR2 SNEGSKA (reference sequence). The CDR3 protein is CSASTQWDGYTF. CDR3 bases: TGCAGTGCTAGTACCCAATGGGATGGCTACACCTTC.

This clonotype was detected only a few times. This rearrangement joins TRBV20-1 to TRBJ2-3; 9 bases match TRBD2. The CDR3 loop spans 15 amino acids. With V trimmed by 2 bases and J by 1 base, 4 bases remained unmatched. Germline CDR1 DFQATT, CDR2 SNEGSKA (reference sequence). The CDR3 sequence: CSARLPSGGTDTQYF. DNA of the CDR3: TGCAGTGCTAGACTTCCTAGCGGGGGCACAGATACGCAGTATTTT.